This record covers a single T cell receptor beta chain. This clonotype was observed a few times. What antigen it recognizes has not been identified. There are no base qualities to consult, and no much larger clone falls within one base. The entry originates in a study of blood T cells in healthy people across ages (dated by TCRdb to the mid-2010s). In the study overall: In model experiments, template switching captured roughly one uniquely barcoded TCR beta cDNA molecule for every two T cells. Age-related changes in TCR beta repertoire diversity were measured in the study by deep sequencing normalized with unique cDNA molecular identifiers. The donors were split into four age groups: young (average roughly 15 years), middle-aged (around 37), aged (about 62) and long-lived (approximately 80). To avoid experimental bias, donors of different ages were spread randomly across the sequencing lanes. Two additional independent replicas of 1 million unique cDNA reads from the same blood draw were analyzed for two donors (one aged 18 to 30 and one aged 80 or older). The research as a whole found: Bulk unsorted PBMC profiling prevented conclusive comparison of naive and antigen-experienced compartments. Compared with the aged group, the long-lived group had more naive CD4+ T cells, fewer expanded clones and increased TCR diversity, suggesting age selection. A strong correlation was found between observed TCR beta diversity and the percentage of naive T cells measured by flow cytometry. Because the CMV infection status of the donors was unknown, age-related changes in expanded clonotypes may potentially have been confounded. Observed TCR beta diversity per million T cells fell roughly linearly with age, and a significant reduction was already apparent by age around 44. Estimates of total diversity from one million sequenced T cells were regarded as lower bounds and underestimates.

Library preparation employed 5' RACE. Instrument on record: Illumina HiSeq 2500. A second PCR of about 6 to 12 cycles was run with a J-beta primer mix and a sample-barcoded 5' primer. A template-switch 5' adaptor carrying 12 random nucleotides introduced a unique molecular identifier onto each TCR beta cDNA molecule. Each sample yielded at least 3 million CDR3-containing paired-end reads. The Mint cDNA synthesis kit, primed by a TRBC-specific oligonucleotide, was used to synthesize first-strand cDNA from all RNA. After uracil-DNA glycosylase treatment, a first 18-cycle PCR used universal primers M1SS and BC2_uni_R on all cDNA. The study's processing was this. Normalization of each sample was performed by random selection of 1 million high-quality reads, each carrying a distinct molecular identifier. Instead of being binned into consensus sequences, reads that shared molecular identifiers were thrown out. MiTCR, run with a Q25 quality threshold and the strictest error-elimination algorithm, handled CDR3 identification, clonotype clustering and error correction. A nonparametric unseen species model using Euler transformation provided a lower-bound estimate of total TCR beta diversity. TCRdb handled the public reads itself, with Q25 trimming in fastp and clone calling in MiXCR, and kept productive beta chains. Rows merge per CDR3 protein into single entries with the most common DNA and genes. The V and J calls reflect TCRdb's pipeline rather than the authors' work. Counted in this sample were 1.5 million to 2 million distinct CDR3 sequences; about 32% of them appeared once. Clones ranked in the top ten supply about 11% of the sample.

Donors were under 40 systemically healthy Caucasian individuals from Russia aged roughly 6 to 90 years. Each donor gave roughly 9 milliliters of peripheral blood, drawn into EDTA-treated Vacutainer tubes. Ficoll-Paque density-gradient centrifugation was used to isolate PBMCs, with at least 7 million per sample. Trizol reagent was used to extract total RNA from the PBMCs, yielding at least 5.5 micrograms per sample. The percentages of naive CD45RAhigh/CD27high T cells were determined by flow cytometry on a PBMC aliquot from every donor. The sample was blood. This clonotype was obtained from a woman aged 30 to 39 in good health.

The nucleotide sequence is TGTGCCAGCAGTTGGGGACAGTCCTCTGGGGCCAACGTCCTGACTTTC. Translated, it gives CASSWGQSSGANVLTF. The V and J segments used are TRBV2 and TRBJ2-6, with 7 middle bases fitting TRBD1. The CDR3 runs 16 residues from the cysteine to the phenylalanine. Just CDR3 DNA is preserved here, 48 bases in frame from base 1. In the germline V gene, CDR1 corresponds to SNHLY and CDR2 to FYNNEI. Trimmed from V: 5 bases; trimmed from J: 0 bases; junction bases lacking a gene match: 4.